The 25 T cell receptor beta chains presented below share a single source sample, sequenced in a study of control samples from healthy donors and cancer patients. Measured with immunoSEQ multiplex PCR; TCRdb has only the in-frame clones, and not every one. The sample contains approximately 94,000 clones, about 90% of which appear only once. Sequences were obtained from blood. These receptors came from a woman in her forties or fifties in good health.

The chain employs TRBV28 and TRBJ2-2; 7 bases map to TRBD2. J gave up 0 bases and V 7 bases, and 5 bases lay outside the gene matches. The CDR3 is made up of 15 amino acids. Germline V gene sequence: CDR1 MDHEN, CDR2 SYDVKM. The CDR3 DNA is TGTGCCAGCACCTGGGGGGGGGCGAACACCGGGGAGCTGTTTTTT. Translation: CASTWGGANTGELFF.

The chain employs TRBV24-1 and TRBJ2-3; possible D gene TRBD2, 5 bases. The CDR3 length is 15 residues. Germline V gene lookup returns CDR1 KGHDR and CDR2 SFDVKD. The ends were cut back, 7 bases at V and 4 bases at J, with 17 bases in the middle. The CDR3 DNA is TGTGCCACCAGGCCGGGAACGGCTCAATCAGATACGCAGTATTTT. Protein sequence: CATRPGTAQSDTQYF.

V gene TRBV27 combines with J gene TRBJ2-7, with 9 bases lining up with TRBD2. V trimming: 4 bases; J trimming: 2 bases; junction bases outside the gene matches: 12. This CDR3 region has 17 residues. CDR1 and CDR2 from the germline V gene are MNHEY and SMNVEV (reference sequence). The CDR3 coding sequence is TGTGCCAGCAGTTCATCCTCCCGACTAGCGGAAACCTACGAGCAGTACGTC. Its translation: CASSSSSRLAETYEQYV.

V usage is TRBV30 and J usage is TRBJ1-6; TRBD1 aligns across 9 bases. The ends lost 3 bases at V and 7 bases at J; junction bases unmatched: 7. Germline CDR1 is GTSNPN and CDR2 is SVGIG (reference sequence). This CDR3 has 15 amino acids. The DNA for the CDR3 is TGTGCCTGGAGGCATAAGGACAGGGGCAATTCACCCCTCCACTTT. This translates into CAWRHKDRGNSPLHF. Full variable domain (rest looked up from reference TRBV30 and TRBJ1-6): SQTIHQWPATLVQPVGSPLSLECTVEGTSNPNLYWYRQAAGRGLQLLFYSVGIGQISSEVPQNLSASRPQDRQFILSSKKLLLSDSGFYLCAWRHKDRGNSPLHFGNGTRLTVT.

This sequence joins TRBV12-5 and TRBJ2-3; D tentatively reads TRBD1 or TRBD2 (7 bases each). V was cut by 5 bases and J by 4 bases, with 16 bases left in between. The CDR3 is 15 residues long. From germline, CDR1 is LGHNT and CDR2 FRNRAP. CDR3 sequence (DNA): TGTGCTAGTGGTCCACCAGGGGGGGCGGCAGATACGCAGTATTTT. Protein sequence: CASGPPGGAADTQYF.

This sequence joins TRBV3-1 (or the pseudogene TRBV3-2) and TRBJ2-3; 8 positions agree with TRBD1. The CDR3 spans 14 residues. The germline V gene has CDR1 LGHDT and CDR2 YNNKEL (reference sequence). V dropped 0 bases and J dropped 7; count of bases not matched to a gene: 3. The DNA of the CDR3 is TGTGCCAGCAGCCAAGACAGGGGGCGAAATACGCAGTATTTT. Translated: CASSQDRGRNTQYF.

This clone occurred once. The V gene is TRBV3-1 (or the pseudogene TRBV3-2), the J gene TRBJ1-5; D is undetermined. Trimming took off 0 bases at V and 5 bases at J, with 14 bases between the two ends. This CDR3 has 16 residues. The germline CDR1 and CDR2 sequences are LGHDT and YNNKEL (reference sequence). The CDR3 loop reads CASSQDLPSWDQPQHF. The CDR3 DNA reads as TGTGCCAGCAGCCAAGATCTGCCTTCATGGGATCAGCCCCAGCATTTT.

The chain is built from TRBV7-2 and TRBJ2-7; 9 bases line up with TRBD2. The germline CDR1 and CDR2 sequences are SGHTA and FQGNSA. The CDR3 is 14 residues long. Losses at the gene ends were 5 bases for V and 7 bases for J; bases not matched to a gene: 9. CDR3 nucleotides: TGTGCCAGCAGCCCCGGGACTAGCCTCTGGGAGCAGTACTTC. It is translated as CASSPGTSLWEQYF.

The CDR3, as DNA: TGTGCCAGCAGTTACTCTAAGTATCAGCCCCAGCATTTT. The encoded protein is CASSYSKYQPQHF. The chain is built from TRBV6-2 or TRBV6-3 and TRBJ1-5; D not certain. The V gene's germline CDR1 is MNHEY and CDR2 SVGEGT. Deletions cut 0 bases from V and 5 bases from J, with 5 bases between. The length of the CDR3 is 13 residues.

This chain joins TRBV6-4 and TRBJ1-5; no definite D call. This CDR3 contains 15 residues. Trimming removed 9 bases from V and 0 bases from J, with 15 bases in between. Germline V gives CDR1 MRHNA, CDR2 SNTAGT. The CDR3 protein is CASRETPYSNQPQHF. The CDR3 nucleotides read TGTGCCAGTCGTGAGACACCGTATAGCAATCAGCCCCAGCATTTT.

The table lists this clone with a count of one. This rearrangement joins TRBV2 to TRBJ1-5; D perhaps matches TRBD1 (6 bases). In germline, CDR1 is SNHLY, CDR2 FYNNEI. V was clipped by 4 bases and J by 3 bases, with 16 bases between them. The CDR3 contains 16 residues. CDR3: CASSAGRGFSNQPQHF. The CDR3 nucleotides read TGTGCCAGCAGTGCGGGCAGGGGTTTCTCCAATCAGCCCCAGCATTTT.

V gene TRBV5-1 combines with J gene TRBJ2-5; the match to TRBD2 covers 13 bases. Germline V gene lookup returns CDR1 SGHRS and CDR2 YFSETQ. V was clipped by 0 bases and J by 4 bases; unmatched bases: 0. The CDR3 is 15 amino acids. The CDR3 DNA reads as TGCGCCAGCAGCTTGGGACTAGCGGGGGGAGAGACCCAGTACTTC. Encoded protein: CASSLGLAGGETQYF.

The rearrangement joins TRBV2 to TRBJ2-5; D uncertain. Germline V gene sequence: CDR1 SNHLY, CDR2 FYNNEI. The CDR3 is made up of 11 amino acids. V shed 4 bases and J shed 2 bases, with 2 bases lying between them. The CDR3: CASSVQETQYF. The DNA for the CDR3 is TGTGCCAGCAGTGTACAAGAGACCCAGTACTTC.

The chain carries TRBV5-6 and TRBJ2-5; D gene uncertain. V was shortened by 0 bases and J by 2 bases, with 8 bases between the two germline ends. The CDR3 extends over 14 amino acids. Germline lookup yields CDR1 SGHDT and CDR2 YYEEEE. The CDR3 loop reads CASSLAAAQETQYF. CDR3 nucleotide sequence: TGTGCCAGCAGCTTGGCGGCGGCTCAAGAGACCCAGTACTTC.

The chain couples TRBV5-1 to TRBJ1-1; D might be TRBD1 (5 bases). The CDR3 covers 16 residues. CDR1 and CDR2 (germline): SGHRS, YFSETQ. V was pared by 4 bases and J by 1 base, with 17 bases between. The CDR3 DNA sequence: TGCGCCAGCAGCCCATACCCGGGACTATCGAACACTGAAGCTTTCTTT. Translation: CASSPYPGLSNTEAFF.

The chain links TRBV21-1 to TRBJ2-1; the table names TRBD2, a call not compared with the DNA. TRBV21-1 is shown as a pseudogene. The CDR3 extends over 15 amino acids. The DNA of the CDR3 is TGTGCCAGCAGCAAACGACTAGCGCCAAGTCATGAGCAGTTCTTC. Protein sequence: CASSKRLAPSHEQFF.

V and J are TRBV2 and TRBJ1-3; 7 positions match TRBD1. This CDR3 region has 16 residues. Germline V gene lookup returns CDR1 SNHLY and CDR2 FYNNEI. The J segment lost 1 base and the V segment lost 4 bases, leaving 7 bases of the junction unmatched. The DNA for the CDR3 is TGTGCCAGCAGTGTACGACAGGGTATTTCTGGAAACACCATATATTTT. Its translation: CASSVRQGISGNTIYF.

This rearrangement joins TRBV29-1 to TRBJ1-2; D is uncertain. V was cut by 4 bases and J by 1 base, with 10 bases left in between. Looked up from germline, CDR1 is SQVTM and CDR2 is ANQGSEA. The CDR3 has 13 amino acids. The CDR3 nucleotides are TGCAGCGTTGGTTGGGGAAATAACTATGGCTACACCTTC. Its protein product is CSVGWGNNYGYTF.

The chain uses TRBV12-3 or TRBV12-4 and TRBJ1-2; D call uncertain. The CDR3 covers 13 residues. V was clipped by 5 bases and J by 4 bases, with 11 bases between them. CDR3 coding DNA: TGTGCCAGCAGTGGGTTCAGGAGCTATGGCTACACCTTC. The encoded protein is CASSGFRSYGYTF.

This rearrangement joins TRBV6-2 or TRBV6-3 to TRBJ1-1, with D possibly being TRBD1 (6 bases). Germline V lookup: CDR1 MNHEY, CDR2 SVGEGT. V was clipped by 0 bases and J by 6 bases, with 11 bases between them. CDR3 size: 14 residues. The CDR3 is CASSYSGGAPEAFF. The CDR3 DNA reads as TGTGCCAGCAGTTACTCTGGGGGGGCCCCTGAAGCTTTCTTT.

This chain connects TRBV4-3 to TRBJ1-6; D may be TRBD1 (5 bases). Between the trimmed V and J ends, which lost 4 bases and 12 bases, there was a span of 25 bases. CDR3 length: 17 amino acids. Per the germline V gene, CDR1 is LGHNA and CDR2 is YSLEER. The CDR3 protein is CASSPQGPGTNYGPLHF. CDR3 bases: TGCGCCAGCAGCCCTCAGGGCCCCGGGACGAACTACGGACCCCTCCACTTT.

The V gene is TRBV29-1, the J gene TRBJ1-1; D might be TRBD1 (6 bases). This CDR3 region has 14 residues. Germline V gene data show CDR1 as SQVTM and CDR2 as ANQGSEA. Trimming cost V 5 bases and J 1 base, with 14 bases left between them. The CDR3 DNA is TGCAGCGTTAGAACCGGGACACCGAACACTGAAGCTTTCTTT. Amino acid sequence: CSVRTGTPNTEAFF.

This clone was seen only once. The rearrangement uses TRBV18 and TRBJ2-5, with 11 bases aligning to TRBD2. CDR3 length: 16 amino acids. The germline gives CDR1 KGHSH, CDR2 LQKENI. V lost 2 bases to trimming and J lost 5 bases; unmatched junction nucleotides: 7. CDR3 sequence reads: CASSPLTSGSTETQYF. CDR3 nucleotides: TGTGCCAGCTCACCATTAACTAGCGGGAGCACCGAGACCCAGTACTTC.

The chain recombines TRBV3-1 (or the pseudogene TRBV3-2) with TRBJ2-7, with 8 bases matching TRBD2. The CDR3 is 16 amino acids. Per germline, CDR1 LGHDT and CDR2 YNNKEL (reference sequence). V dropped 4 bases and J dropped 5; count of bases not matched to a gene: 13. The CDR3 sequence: CASSRGPAGGLNEQYF. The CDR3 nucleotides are TGTGCCAGCAGCCGAGGGCCCGCGGGGGGCTTGAACGAGCAGTACTTC.

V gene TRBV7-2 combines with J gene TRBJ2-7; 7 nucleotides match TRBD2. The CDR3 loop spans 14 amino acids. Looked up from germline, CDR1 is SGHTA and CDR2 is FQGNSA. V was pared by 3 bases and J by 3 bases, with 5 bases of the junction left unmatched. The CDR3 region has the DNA TGTGCCAGCAGCTTGAGCGGGACGGGCTACGAGCAGTACGTC. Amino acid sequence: CASSLSGTGYEQYV.